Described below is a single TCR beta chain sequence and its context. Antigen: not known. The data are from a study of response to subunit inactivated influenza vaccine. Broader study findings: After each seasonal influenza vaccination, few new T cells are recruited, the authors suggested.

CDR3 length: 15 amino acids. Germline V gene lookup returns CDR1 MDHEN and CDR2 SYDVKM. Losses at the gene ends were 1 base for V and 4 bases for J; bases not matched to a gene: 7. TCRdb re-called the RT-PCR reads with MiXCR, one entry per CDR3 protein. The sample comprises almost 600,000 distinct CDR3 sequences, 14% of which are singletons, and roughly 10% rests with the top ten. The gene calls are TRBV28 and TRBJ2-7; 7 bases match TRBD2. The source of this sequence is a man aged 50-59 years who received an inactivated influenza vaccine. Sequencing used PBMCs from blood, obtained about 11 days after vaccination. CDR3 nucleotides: TGTGCCAGCAGTTTATTGCTAGCGGACAAGTACGAGCAGTACTTC. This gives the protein CASSLLLADKYEQYF. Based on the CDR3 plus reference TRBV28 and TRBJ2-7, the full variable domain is DVKVTQSSRYLVKRTGEKVFLECVQDMDHENMFWYRQDPGLGLRLIYFSYDVKMKEKGDIPEGYSVSREKKERFSLILESASTNQTSMYLCASSLLLADKYEQYFGPGTRLTVT.